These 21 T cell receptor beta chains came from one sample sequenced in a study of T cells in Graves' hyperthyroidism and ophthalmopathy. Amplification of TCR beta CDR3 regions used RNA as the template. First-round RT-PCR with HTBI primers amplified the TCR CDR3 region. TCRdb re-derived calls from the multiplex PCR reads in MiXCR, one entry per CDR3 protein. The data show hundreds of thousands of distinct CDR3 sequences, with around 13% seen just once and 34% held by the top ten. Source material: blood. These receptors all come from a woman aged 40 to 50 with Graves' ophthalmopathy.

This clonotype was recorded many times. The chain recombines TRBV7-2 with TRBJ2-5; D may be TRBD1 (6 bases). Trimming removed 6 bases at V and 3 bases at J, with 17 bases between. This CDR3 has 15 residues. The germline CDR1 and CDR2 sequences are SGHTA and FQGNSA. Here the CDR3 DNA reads TGTGCCAGCAGACACCAACAGGGTCCCGAAGAGACCCAGTACTTC. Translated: CASRHQQGPEETQYF.

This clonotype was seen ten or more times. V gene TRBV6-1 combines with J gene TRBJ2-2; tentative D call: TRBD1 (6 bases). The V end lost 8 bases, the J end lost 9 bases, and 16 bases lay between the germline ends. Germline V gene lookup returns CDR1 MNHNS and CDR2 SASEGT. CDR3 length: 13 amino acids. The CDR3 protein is CASRDTLFRELFF. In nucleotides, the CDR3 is TGTGCCAGCCGGGACACCCTTTTCCGGGAGCTGTTTTTT.

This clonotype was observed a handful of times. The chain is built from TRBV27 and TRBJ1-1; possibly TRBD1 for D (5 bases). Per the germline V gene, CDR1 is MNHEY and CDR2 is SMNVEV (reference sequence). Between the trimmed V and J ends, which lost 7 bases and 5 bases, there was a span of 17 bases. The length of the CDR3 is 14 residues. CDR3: CASTRRGGWTEAFF. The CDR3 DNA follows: TGTGCCAGCACCCGAAGGGGAGGTTGGACTGAAGCTTTCTTT.

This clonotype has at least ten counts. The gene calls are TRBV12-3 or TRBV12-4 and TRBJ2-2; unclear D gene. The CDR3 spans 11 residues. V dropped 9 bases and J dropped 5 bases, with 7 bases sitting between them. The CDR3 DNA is TGTGCCAGTACACGTACCGGGGAGCTGTTTTTT. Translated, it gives CASTRTGELFF.

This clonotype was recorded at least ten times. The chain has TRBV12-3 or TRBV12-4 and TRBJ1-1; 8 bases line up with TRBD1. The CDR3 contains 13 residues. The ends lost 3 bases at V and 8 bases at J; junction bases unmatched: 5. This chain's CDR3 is CASSFRQGSEAFF. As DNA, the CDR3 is TGTGCCAGCAGTTTCCGACAGGGGTCGGAAGCTTTCTTT.

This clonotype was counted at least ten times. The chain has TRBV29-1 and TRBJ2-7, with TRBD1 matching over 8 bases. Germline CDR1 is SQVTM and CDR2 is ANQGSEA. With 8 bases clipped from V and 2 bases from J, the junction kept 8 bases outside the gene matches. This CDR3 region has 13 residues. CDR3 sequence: CSPTGGRAYEQYF. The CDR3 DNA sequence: TGCAGCCCTACAGGGGGAAGGGCCTACGAGCAGTACTTC.

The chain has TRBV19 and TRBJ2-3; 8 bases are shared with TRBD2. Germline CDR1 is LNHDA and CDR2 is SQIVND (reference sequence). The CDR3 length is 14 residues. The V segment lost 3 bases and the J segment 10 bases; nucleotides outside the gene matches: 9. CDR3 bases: TGTGCCAGTAGTATTACTAGCGGAGGCGAGGCGCAGTATTTT. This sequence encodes CASSITSGGEAQYF.

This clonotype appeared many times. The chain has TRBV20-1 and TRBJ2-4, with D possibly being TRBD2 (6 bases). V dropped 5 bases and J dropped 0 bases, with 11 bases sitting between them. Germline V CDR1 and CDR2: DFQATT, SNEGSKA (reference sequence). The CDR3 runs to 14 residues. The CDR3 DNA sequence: TGCAGTGCTGGAAGCGGGCTAGCCAAAAACATTCAGTACTTC. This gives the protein CSAGSGLAKNIQYF.

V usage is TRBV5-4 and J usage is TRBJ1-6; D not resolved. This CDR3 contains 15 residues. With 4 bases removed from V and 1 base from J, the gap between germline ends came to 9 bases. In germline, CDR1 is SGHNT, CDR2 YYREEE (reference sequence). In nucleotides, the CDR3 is TGTGCCAGCAGCCTGGATGCTTCCTATAATTCACCCCTCCACTTT. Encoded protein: CASSLDASYNSPLHF.

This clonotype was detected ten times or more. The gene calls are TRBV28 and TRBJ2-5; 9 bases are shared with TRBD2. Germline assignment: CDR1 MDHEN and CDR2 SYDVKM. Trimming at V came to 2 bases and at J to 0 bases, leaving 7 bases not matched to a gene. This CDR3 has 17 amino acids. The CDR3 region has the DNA TGTGCCAGCAGTTTACCTGCTAGCGGGGCAAACCAAGAGACCCAGTACTTC. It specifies CASSLPASGANQETQYF. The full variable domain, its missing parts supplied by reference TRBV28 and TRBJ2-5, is DVKVTQSSRYLVKRTGEKVFLECVQDMDHENMFWYRQDPGLGLRLIYFSYDVKMKEKGDIPEGYSVSREKKERFSLILESASTNQTSMYLCASSLPASGANQETQYFGPGTRLLVL.

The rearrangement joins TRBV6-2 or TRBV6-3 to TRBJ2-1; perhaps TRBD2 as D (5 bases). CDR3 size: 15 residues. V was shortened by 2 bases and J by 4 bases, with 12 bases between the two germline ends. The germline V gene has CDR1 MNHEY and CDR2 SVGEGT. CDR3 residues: CASSYAGPLYNEQFF. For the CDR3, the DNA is TGTGCCAGCAGTTACGCGGGTCCCCTATACAATGAGCAGTTCTTC.

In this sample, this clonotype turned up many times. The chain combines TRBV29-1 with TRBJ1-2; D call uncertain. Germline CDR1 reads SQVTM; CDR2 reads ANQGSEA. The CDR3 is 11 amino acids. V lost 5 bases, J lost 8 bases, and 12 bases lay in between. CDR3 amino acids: CSVTSGYGYTF. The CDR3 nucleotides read TGCAGCGTTACTAGCGGGTACGGCTACACCTTC.

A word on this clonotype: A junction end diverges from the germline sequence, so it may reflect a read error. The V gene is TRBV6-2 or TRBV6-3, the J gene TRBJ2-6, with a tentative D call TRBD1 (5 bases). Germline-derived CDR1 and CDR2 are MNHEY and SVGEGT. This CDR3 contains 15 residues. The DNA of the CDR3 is TGTGCCAGCAGTTACTCGGGGTTTGGGGCCAACGTCCTGATTTTC. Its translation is CASSYSGFGANVLIF.

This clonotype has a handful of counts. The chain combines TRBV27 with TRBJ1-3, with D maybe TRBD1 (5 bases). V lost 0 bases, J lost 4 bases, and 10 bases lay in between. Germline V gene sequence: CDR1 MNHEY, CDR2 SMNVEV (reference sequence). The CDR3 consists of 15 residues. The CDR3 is CASSLSGTGGNTIYF. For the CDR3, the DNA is TGTGCCAGCAGTTTATCGGGGACGGGGGGAAACACCATATATTTT.

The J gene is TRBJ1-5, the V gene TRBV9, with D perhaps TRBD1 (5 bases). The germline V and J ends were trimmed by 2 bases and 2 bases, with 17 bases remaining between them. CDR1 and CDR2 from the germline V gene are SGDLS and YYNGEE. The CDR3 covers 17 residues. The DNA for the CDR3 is TGTGCCAGCAGCGTTCCGGGGCCAGGGACTGGCAATCAGCCCCAGCATTTT. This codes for CASSVPGPGTGNQPQHF.

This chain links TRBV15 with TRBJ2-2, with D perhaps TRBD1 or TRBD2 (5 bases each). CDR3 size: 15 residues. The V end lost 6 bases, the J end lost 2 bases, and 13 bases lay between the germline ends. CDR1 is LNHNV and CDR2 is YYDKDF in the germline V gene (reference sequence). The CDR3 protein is CATSPGTSNTGELFF. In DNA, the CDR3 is TGTGCCACCAGTCCCGGGACCTCTAACACCGGGGAGCTGTTTTTT.

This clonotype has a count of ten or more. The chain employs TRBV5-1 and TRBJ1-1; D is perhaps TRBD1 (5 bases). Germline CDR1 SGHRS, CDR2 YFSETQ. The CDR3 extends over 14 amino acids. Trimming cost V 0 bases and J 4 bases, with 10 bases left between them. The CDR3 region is CASSLGGVGTEAFF. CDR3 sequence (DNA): TGCGCCAGCAGCTTGGGAGGGGTCGGCACTGAAGCTTTCTTT.

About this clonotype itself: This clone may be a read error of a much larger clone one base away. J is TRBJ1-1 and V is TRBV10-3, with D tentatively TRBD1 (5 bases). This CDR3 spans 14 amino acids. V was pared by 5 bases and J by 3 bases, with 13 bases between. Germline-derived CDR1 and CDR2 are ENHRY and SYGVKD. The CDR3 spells CAISTGPFDTEAFF. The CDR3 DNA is TGTGCCATCAGTACAGGACCATTCGACACTGAAGCTTTCTTT.

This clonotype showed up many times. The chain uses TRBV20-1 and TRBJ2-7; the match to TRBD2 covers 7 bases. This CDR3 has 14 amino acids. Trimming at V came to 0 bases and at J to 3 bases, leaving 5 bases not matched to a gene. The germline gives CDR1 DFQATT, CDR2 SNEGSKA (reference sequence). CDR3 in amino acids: CSARDGRVDYEQYF. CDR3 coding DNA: TGCAGTGCTAGAGATGGGAGGGTTGACTACGAGCAGTACTTC.

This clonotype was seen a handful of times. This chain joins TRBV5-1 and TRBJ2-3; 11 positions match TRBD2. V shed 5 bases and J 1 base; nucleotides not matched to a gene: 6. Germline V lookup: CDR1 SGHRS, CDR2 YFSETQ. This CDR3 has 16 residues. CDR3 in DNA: TGCGCCAGCAGTAGCGGGGGGGCCTTGGGCACAGATACGCAGTATTTT. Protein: CASSSGGALGTDTQYF. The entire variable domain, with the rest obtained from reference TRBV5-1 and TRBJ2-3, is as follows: KAGVTQTPRYLIKTRGQQVTLSCSPISGHRSVSWYQQTPGQGLQFLFEYFSETQRNKGNFPGRFSGRQFSNSRSEMNVSTLELGDSALYLCASSSGGALGTDTQYFGPGTRLTVL.

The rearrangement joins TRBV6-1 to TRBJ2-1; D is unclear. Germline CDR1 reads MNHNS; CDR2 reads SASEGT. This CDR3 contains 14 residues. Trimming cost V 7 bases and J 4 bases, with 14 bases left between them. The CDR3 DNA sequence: TGTGCCAGCACCCCGTCCAAGCTATACAATGAGCAGTTCTTC. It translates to CASTPSKLYNEQFF.